This entry lists 32 T cell receptor gamma chains sequenced from one sample in a study of gamma delta lymphoproliferative disorders and STAT genes. The receptor sequences were amplified from genomic DNA of peripheral blood mononuclear cells. TCRdb reanalysed the multiplex PCR reads via CATT. The profile shows around 2,500 gamma-chain clones, roughly 19% of them singletons. Specimen: blood. The receptors originated from a human donor with gamma-delta T-cell large granular lymphocyte leukemia.

Note on this clone: One end of the junction does not line up with germline, which may come from a read error. The chain combines TRGV9 with TRGJP2. TCRdb supplies no J gene; here it was assigned by aligning the nucleotide sequence to germline. The germline V gene has CDR1 GITISATS and CDR2 ISYDGTV (reference sequence). The CDR3 length is 9 residues. This CDR3 reads CASDWIKTF. CDR3 coding DNA: TGCGCGAGTGATTGGATCAAGACGTTT.

V usage is TRGV2 and J usage is TRGJP1. TCRdb does not report a J gene; here it was assigned by matching the DNA to germline references. The J segment lost 4 bases and the V segment lost 1 base, leaving 6 bases of the junction unmatched. The CDR3 is 15 amino acids. Germline lookup yields CDR1 EGSNGY and CDR2 YDSYNSKV. CDR3 bases: TGTGCCACCTGGGACGGCTCGATCACTGGTTGGTTCAAGATATTT. It translates to CATWDGSITGWFKIF.

This chain links TRGV9 with TRGJ1 or TRGJ2. The J gene comes from matching the DNA to germline here; TCRdb lacks it. Trimming took 0 bases from V and 7 from J; bases not matched to a gene: 12. This CDR3 is built from 15 residues. Germline CDR1 reads GITISATS; CDR2 reads ISYDGTV (reference sequence). For the CDR3, the DNA is TGTGCCTTGTGGGAGGTGCGGGGGGGTGTCTATAAGAAACTCTTT. This translates into CALWEVRGGVYKKLF.

This clone showed up just a few times. V usage is TRGV8 and J usage is TRGJ1 or TRGJ2. No J gene was available from TCRdb, and it was assigned here by a germline match of the DNA. Looked up from germline, CDR1 is VENAVY and CDR2 is YDSYNSRV. V shed 1 base, J shed 2 bases, and the junction held 5 bases outside the gene matches. The CDR3 has 14 residues. CDR3 DNA sequence: TGTGCCACCTGGGATAGCAGGGATTATTATAAGAAACTCTTT. Amino acid sequence: CATWDSRDYYKKLF.

The chain carries TRGV3 and TRGJ1 or TRGJ2. TCRdb carries no J gene annotation; the J gene was assigned here by matching the DNA with germline. Trimming took 0 bases from V and 3 from J; bases not matched to a gene: 5. Germline loops: CDR1 VTNTFY, CDR2 YDVSTARD (reference sequence). The CDR3 is made up of 14 amino acids. The DNA of the CDR3 is TGTGCCACCTGGGACAGGCCGGGTTATTATAAGAAACTCTTT. Translation: CATWDRPGYYKKLF.

This clone was seen more than once but under ten times. The chain uses TRGV4 and TRGJ1 or TRGJ2. TCRdb offers no J gene call, so here the DNA was matched to germline to obtain one. The CDR3 is 12 amino acids. V was pared by 4 bases and J by 8 bases, with 8 bases of the junction left unmatched. Germline lookup yields CDR1 EGSTGY and CDR2 YDSYTSSV. The CDR3 nucleotides read TGTGCCACCTGGGACGGCAGGGATAAGAAACTCTTT. Translation gives CATWDGRDKKLF.

This chain connects TRGV4 to TRGJ1 or TRGJ2. Matching the DNA to germline supplied the J gene, which TCRdb does not give. The CDR3 covers 19 residues. V trimming: 2 bases; J trimming: 8 bases; junction bases outside the gene matches: 27. CDR1 is EGSTGY, CDR2 YDSYTSSV, per germline. The CDR3 DNA reads as TGTGCCACCTGGGATGCCGCTAACAAGAGGCTCTCCCCTATGGATAAGAAACTCTTT. This gives the protein CATWDAANKRLSPMDKKLF.

This clone was seen a few times. The chain couples TRGV2 to TRGJ1 or TRGJ2. As TCRdb names no J gene, one was assigned here on the basis of a DNA match to germline. There are 12 residues in the CDR3. The germline gives CDR1 EGSNGY, CDR2 YDSYNSKV. Trimming removed 0 bases from V and 10 bases from J; junction bases left unmatched: 6. The DNA of the CDR3 is TGTGCCACCTGGGACGGGCTTGTAAAGAAACTCTTT. Translated: CATWDGLVKKLF.

CDR3 residues: CATWDKKKLF. The CDR3 nucleotides read TGTGCCACCTGGGATAAGAAGAAACTCTTT. The chain couples TRGV8 to TRGJ1 or TRGJ2. The J gene, absent from TCRdb, was called here by matching the DNA to germline. With V trimmed by 2 bases and J by 10 bases, 2 bases remained unmatched. The CDR3 totals 10 residues. Per the germline V gene, CDR1 is VENAVY and CDR2 is YDSYNSRV.

V and J are TRGV11 and TRGJ1 or TRGJ2. TCRdb supplies no J gene; here it was assigned by aligning the nucleotide sequence to germline. TRGV11 is assigned to the ORF class and has an uncertain function. There are 15 residues in the CDR3. V was clipped by 2 bases and J by 12 bases; unmatched bases: 16. The CDR3 DNA reads TGTGCCTGCTGGATTAGGCGCCTACGGGGTTGGGGGAAACTCTTT. This encodes CACWIRRLRGWGKLF.

This clone was picked up a small number of times. This CDR3 is also generated by other DNA sequences in the sample. The rearrangement uses TRGV4 and TRGJ1 or TRGJ2. Germline matching of the DNA provided the J gene here, since TCRdb leaves it blank. V lost 9 bases to trimming and J lost 4 bases; unmatched junction nucleotides: 9. This CDR3 has 12 residues. Per germline, CDR1 EGSTGY and CDR2 YDSYTSSV. As DNA, the CDR3 is TGTGCCACCCCGGAGGGGTATTATAAGAAACTCTTT. Protein: CATPEGYYKKLF.

By its share, this clone is medium-sized (0.01 to 0.1%). The chain combines TRGV4 with TRGJP2. The J gene comes from matching the DNA to germline here; TCRdb lacks it. This CDR3 contains 16 residues. The V gene's germline CDR1 is EGSTGY and CDR2 YDSYTSSV. The V gene end was trimmed by 0 bases and the J gene end by 3 bases; junction bases not matched to a gene: 7. The chain's CDR3 is CATWDGPWRSDWIKTF. CDR3 DNA: TGTGCCACCTGGGATGGGCCGTGGCGTAGTGATTGGATCAAGACGTTT.

This clone was counted between two and nine times. This rearrangement joins TRGV4 to TRGJ1 or TRGJ2. Because TCRdb records no J gene, it was assigned here through a match of the DNA to germline. The trim removed 0 bases at V and 6 bases at J, leaving 5 bases unmatched. Germline V CDR1 and CDR2: EGSTGY, YDSYTSSV. This CDR3 is built from 13 residues. The CDR3: CATWDGPRYKKLF. The CDR3 DNA reads as TGTGCCACCTGGGATGGGCCACGTTATAAGAAACTCTTT.

This clone occurred a few times. The V and J genes are TRGV10 and TRGJ1 or TRGJ2. The J gene, not given by TCRdb, was assigned here from a germline match of the nucleotide sequence. TRGV10 is identified as an open reading frame with a role that is uncertain. This CDR3 spans 13 amino acids. Trimming removed 8 bases from V and 0 bases from J; junction bases left unmatched: 5. The CDR3 DNA reads as TGTGCTGCGTGGGACTGGAATTATTATAAGAAACTCTTT. Translated, it gives CAAWDWNYYKKLF.

This rearrangement joins TRGV2 to TRGJP2. Germline matching of the DNA provided the J gene here, since TCRdb leaves it blank. Germline values: CDR1 EGSNGY, CDR2 YDSYNSKV. The CDR3 is made up of 14 amino acids. J gave up 1 base and V 4 bases, and 3 bases lay outside the gene matches. The CDR3 nucleotides read TGTGCCACCTGGGAAGGTAGTAGTGATTGGATCAAGACGTTT. Its translation: CATWEGSSDWIKTF.

This clone was recorded a few times. The J gene went uncalled, whereas the V gene is TRGV2. Per the germline V gene, CDR1 is EGSNGY and CDR2 is YDSYNSKV. CDR3 length: 10 residues. CDR3 sequence: CATWDGLELF. The CDR3, as DNA: TGTGCCACCTGGGACGGGCTGGAACTCTTT.

As to this clone: The identical CDR3 is also encoded by other nucleotide sequences in the sample. CDR3 sequence (DNA): TGTGCCACCTGGGACGGTTACACTGGTTGGTTCAAGATATTT. Its translation: CATWDGYTGWFKIF. The V and J genes are TRGV2 and TRGJP1. Here the J gene was assigned by germline matching of the DNA, as TCRdb has none. V shed 1 base, J shed 4 bases, and the junction held 3 bases outside the gene matches. Germline V gene lookup returns CDR1 EGSNGY and CDR2 YDSYNSKV. The CDR3 consists of 14 residues.

This sequence joins TRGV4 and TRGJ1 or TRGJ2. The J gene was not available in TCRdb and was assigned here by matching the DNA to germline segments. V trimming: 4 bases; J trimming: 7 bases; junction bases outside the gene matches: 7. CDR3 size: 12 residues. Germline V lookup: CDR1 EGSTGY, CDR2 YDSYTSSV. Written as DNA, the CDR3 is TGTGCCACCTGGGACGCTTACTATAAGAAACTCTTT. Translated: CATWDAYYKKLF.

The chain carries TRGV10 and TRGJ1 or TRGJ2. TCRdb gives no J gene; it was assigned here by matching the DNA to germline. TRGV10 has ORF status, its function being uncertain. This CDR3 comprises 13 residues. CDR3 amino acids: CADRMGKGPKKLF. DNA for the CDR3: TGTGCAGACCGTATGGGAAAAGGACCTAAGAAACTCTTT.

This clone came up a few times. The chain combines TRGV2 with TRGJ1 or TRGJ2. The J gene, left out of TCRdb, was set here by checking the DNA against germline. Germline-derived CDR1 and CDR2 are EGSNGY and YDSYNSKV. The CDR3 consists of 16 residues. V lost 0 bases, J lost 5 bases, and 13 bases stayed unmatched. The CDR3: CATWDGQGFKDYKKLF. For the CDR3, the DNA is TGTGCCACCTGGGACGGGCAAGGGTTCAAGGATTATAAGAAACTCTTT.

This clone is judged medium-sized. Different DNA sequences within this sample yield the same CDR3. The chain is built from TRGV10 and TRGJ1 or TRGJ2. Here the J gene came from matching the DNA to germline, since TCRdb omits it. TRGV10 is an open reading frame whose function is uncertain. The trim removed 11 bases at V and 10 bases at J, leaving 9 bases unmatched. This CDR3 has 10 residues. CDR3 sequence: CAARPLKKLF. The CDR3 DNA reads TGTGCTGCGCGCCCCCTAAAGAAACTCTTT.

V and J are TRGV8 and TRGJ1 or TRGJ2. The J gene was not available in TCRdb and was assigned here by matching the DNA to germline segments. J was trimmed by 5 bases and V by 4 bases; bases with no gene match: 2. The CDR3 runs 11 residues. Germline CDR1 VENAVY, CDR2 YDSYNSRV. The CDR3, as DNA: TGTGCCACCTGGGAGAATTATAAGAAACTCTTT. It is translated as CATWENYKKLF.

With respect to this clone: Other nucleotide sequences from this sample produce the same CDR3. The V call is TRGV10, the J call TRGJ1 or TRGJ2. The J gene is absent in TCRdb and was assigned here via DNA matching to germline. TRGV10 is marked as an open reading frame, function uncertain. The CDR3 has 13 amino acids. V dropped 8 bases and J dropped 3; count of bases not matched to a gene: 8. The CDR3 DNA sequence: TGTGCTGCGTGGGATTCCTCTTATTATAAGAAACTCTTT. Translation gives CAAWDSSYYKKLF.

In regard to this clone: Other nucleotide sequences from this sample produce the same CDR3. The chain links TRGV8 to TRGJ1 or TRGJ2. TCRdb offers no J gene call, so here the DNA was matched to germline to obtain one. The CDR3 loop spans 13 amino acids. J was trimmed by 4 bases and V by 3 bases; bases with no gene match: 6. Germline V gene data show CDR1 as VENAVY and CDR2 as YDSYNSRV. This CDR3 reads CATWDRGYYKKLF. The CDR3 DNA is TGTGCCACCTGGGATCGGGGCTATTATAAGAAACTCTTT.

This clone was seen a few times. The chain carries TRGV2 and TRGJ1 or TRGJ2. Here the J gene came from matching the DNA to germline, since TCRdb omits it. Germline lookup yields CDR1 EGSNGY and CDR2 YDSYNSKV. There are 14 residues in the CDR3. Unmatched junction bases numbered 7, after V lost 2 bases and J lost 3 bases. The CDR3 region has the DNA TGTGCCACCTGGGACGAAACAATTTATTATAAGAAACTCTTT. Amino acid sequence: CATWDETIYYKKLF.

This clone was detected a few times. This rearrangement joins TRGV8 to TRGJP1. No J gene was available from TCRdb, and it was assigned here by a germline match of the DNA. CDR3 size: 12 residues. Germline V gives CDR1 VENAVY, CDR2 YDSYNSRV. V dropped 6 bases and J dropped 12; count of bases not matched to a gene: 10. The CDR3 loop is CATWSFRGFKIF. The CDR3 DNA reads as TGTGCCACCTGGTCCTTCAGGGGGTTCAAGATATTT.

By share, this clone counts as medium-sized (0.01 to 0.1%). The chain couples TRGV4 to TRGJP2. As TCRdb names no J gene, one was assigned here on the basis of a DNA match to germline. The CDR3 runs 13 residues. V lost 3 bases, J lost 15 bases, and 13 bases stayed unmatched. Germline assignment: CDR1 EGSTGY and CDR2 YDSYTSSV. CDR3 sequence: CATWDPLIRVKTF. For the CDR3, the DNA is TGTGCCACCTGGGATCCCCTAATAAGGGTCAAGACGTTT.

Sample share makes this clone medium-sized. It is unclear where the CDR3 begins or ends on the DNA, so no DNA is shown, and the CDR3 is as TCRdb lists it. No J gene was called, and the V gene is TRGV11. TRGV11 is filed as an ORF, its function uncertain. Inclusive of both ends, the CDR3 amounts to 19 amino acids. The CDR3 sequence: CTTVPAGLGTFPNYYKKLF.

The J gene is TRGJ1 or TRGJ2, the V gene TRGV9. TCRdb offers no J gene call, so here the DNA was matched to germline to obtain one. The V segment lost 5 bases and the J segment 12 bases; nucleotides outside the gene matches: 19. CDR3 length: 14 amino acids. The V gene's germline CDR1 is GITISATS and CDR2 ISYDGTV (reference sequence). The CDR3 coding sequence is TGTGCCTTGTGGGGGGAAGGTTTACTAGGGAGGAAACTCTTT. Encoded protein: CALWGEGLLGRKLF.

Note on this clone: Just one base apart from a much larger clone, this may be a read error. The same CDR3 is also encoded by other DNA sequences in this sample. The J gene is TRGJ1 or TRGJ2, the V gene TRGV8. As TCRdb names no J gene, one was assigned here on the basis of a DNA match to germline. The CDR3 has 12 amino acids. Germline trimming cut 5 bases from V and 3 bases from J; bases unmatched to any gene: 4. Germline V gives CDR1 VENAVY, CDR2 YDSYNSRV. The CDR3 coding sequence is TGTGCCACCTGGGGTAGTTATTATAAGAAACTCTTT. Amino acids: CATWGSYYKKLF.

This clone was seen a handful of times. The rearrangement joins TRGV11 to TRGJ1 or TRGJ2. The J gene was not available in TCRdb and was assigned here by matching the DNA to germline segments. TRGV11 is given ORF status, its function remaining uncertain. The CDR3 sequence is 14 residues long. J gave up 11 bases and V 8 bases, and 18 bases lay outside the gene matches. CDR3 in amino acids: CACWSKGPAGEKLF. CDR3 bases: TGTGCCTGCTGGAGCAAAGGCCCAGCCGGAGAGAAACTCTTT.

The V and J genes are TRGV8 and TRGJ1 or TRGJ2. The J gene was missing in TCRdb and was found by matching the end of the DNA to germline. Germline CDR1 reads VENAVY; CDR2 reads YDSYNSRV. Trimming at V came to 1 base and at J to 6 bases, leaving 6 bases not matched to a gene. The CDR3 covers 13 residues. In DNA form, the CDR3 reads TGTGCCACCTGGGATAGTTGGGGTTATAAGAAACTCTTT. Amino acids: CATWDSWGYKKLF.